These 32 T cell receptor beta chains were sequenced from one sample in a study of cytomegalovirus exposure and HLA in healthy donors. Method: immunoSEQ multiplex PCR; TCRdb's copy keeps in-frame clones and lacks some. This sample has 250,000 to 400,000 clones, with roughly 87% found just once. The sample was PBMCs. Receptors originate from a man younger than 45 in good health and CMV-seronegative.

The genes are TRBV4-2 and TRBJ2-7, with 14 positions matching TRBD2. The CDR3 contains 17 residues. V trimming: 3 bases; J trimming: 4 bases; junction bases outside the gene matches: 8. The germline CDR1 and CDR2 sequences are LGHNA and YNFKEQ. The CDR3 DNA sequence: TGTGCCAGCAGCCAGGTGACTAGCGGGGGGGTCAATTACGAGCAGTACTTC. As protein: CASSQVTSGGVNYEQYF.

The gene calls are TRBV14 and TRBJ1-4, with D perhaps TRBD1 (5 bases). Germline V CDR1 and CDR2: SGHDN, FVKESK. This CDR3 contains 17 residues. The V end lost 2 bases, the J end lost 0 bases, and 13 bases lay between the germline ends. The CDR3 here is CASSQPGHPSTNEKLFF. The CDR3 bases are TGTGCCAGCAGCCAACCAGGACACCCTTCAACTAATGAAAAACTGTTTTTT.

The CDR3 DNA sequence: TGTGCCAGCAGTGCGCTCACAGGTGCCTATAATTCACCCCTCCACTTT. It encodes CASSALTGAYNSPLHF. This chain connects TRBV6-1 to TRBJ1-6; TRBD1 might be the D (5 bases). Trimming pared 4 bases from V and 2 bases from J, leaving 12 bases between. This CDR3 is 16 amino acids long. Germline loops: CDR1 MNHNS, CDR2 SASEGT.

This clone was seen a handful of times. CDR3 in DNA: TGTGCCAGCACCCCATCCGCCGGGACACCGAACACTGAAGCTTTCTTT. Translation gives CASTPSAGTPNTEAFF. This chain joins TRBV27 and TRBJ1-1, with D possibly matching TRBD1 (6 bases). V lost 7 bases to trimming and J lost 1 base, with 19 bases between them. The germline V gene has CDR1 MNHEY and CDR2 SMNVEV (reference sequence). The CDR3 totals 16 residues.

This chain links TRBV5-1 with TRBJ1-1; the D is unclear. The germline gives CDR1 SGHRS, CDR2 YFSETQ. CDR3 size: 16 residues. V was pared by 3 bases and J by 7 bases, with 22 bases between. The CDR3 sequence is CASSSRPPLAPGEAFF. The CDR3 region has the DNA TGCGCCAGCAGCTCCCGTCCCCCACTAGCGCCCGGTGAAGCTTTCTTT.

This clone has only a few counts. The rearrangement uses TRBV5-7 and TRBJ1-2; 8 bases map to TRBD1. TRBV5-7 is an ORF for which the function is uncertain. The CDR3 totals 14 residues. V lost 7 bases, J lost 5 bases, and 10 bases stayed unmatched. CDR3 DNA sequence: TGTGCCAGCTCAACTGGACAGGGAGGTTATGGCTACACCTTC. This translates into CASSTGQGGYGYTF.

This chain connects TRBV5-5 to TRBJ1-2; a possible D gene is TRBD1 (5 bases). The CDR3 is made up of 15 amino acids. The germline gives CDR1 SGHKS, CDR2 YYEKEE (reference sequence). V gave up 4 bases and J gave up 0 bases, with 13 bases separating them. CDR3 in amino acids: CASSGAGLANYGYTF. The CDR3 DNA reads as TGTGCCAGCAGCGGTGCGGGGCTAGCTAACTATGGCTACACCTTC.

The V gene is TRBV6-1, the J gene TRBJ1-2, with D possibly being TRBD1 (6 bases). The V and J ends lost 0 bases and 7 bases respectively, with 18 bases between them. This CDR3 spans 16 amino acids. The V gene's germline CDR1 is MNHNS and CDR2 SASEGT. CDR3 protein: CASSEAEYRAAGGYTF. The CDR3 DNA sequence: TGTGCCAGCAGTGAAGCAGAGTACAGGGCCGCGGGTGGCTACACCTTC.

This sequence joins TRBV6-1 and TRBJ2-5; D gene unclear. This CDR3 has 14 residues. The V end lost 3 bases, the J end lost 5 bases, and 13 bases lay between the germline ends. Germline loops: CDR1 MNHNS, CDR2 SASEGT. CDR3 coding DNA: TGTGCCAGCAGTGAGTTGCGAGGCCTTGAGACCCAGTACTTC. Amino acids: CASSELRGLETQYF.

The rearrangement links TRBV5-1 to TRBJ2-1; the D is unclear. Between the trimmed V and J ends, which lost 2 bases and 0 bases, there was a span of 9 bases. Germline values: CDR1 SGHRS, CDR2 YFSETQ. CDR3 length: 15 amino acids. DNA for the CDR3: TGCGCCAGCAGCTTTTCTTCGAGCTCCTACAATGAGCAGTTCTTC. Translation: CASSFSSSSYNEQFF.

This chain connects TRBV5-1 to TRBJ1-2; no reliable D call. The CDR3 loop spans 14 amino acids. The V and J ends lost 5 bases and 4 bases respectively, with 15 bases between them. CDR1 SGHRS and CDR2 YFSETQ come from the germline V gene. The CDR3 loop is CASSPAGRSYGYTF. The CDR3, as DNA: TGCGCCAGCAGTCCGGCGGGAAGATCCTATGGCTACACCTTC.

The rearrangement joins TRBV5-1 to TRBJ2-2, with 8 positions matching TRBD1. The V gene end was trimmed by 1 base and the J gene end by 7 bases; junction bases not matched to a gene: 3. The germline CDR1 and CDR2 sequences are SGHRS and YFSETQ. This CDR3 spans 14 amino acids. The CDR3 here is CASSLLQGGGELFF. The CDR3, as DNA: TGCGCCAGCAGCTTGCTACAGGGGGGCGGGGAGCTGTTTTTT. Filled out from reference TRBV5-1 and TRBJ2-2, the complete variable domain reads KAGVTQTPRYLIKTRGQQVTLSCSPISGHRSVSWYQQTPGQGLQFLFEYFSETQRNKGNFPGRFSGRQFSNSRSEMNVSTLELGDSALYLCASSLLQGGGELFFGEGSRLTVL.

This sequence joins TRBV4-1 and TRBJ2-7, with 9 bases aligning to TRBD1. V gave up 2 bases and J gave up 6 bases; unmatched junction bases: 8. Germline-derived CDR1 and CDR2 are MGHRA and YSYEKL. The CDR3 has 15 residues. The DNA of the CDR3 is TGCGCCAGCAGCCAAACCACAGGGGGCAAGGGCGAGCAGTACTTC. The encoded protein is CASSQTTGGKGEQYF.

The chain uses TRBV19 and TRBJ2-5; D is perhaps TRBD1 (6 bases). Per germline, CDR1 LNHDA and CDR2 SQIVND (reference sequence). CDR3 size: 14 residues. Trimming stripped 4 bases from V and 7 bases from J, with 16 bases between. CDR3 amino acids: CASSRVGGVGTQYF. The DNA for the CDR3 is TGTGCCAGTAGTAGGGTTGGGGGCGTGGGGACCCAGTACTTC.

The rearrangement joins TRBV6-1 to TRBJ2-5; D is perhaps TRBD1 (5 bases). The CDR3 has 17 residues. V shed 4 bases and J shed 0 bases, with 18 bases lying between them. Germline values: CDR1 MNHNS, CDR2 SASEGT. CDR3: CASSGVGHSLHQETQYF. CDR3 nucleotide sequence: TGTGCCAGCAGTGGGGTGGGGCACAGTCTACACCAAGAGACCCAGTACTTC.

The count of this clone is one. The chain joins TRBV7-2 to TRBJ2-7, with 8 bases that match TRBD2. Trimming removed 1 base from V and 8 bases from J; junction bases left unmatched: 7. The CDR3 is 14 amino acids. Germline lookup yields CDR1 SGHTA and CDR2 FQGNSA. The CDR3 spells CASSLDLAGKKQYF. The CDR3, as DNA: TGTGCCAGCAGCTTAGATTTAGCGGGGAAGAAGCAGTACTTC.

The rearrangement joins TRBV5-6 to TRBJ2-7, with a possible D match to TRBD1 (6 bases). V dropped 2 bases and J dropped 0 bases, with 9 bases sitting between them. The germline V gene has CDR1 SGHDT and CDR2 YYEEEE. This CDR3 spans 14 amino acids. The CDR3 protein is CASSFRDNSYEQYF. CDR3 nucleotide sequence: TGTGCCAGCAGCTTCAGGGACAACTCCTACGAGCAGTACTTC.

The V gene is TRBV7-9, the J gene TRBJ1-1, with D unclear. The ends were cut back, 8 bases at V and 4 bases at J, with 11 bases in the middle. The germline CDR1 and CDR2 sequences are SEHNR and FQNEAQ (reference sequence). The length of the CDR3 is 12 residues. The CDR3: CASAVPATEAFF. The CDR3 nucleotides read TGTGCCAGCGCGGTCCCAGCCACTGAAGCTTTCTTT. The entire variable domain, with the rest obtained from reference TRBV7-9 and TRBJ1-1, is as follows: DTGVSQNPRHKITKRGQNVTFRCDPISEHNRLYWYRQTLGQGPEFLTYFQNEAQLEKSRLLSDRFSAERPKGSFSTLEIQRTEQGDSAMYLCASAVPATEAFFGQGTRLTVV.

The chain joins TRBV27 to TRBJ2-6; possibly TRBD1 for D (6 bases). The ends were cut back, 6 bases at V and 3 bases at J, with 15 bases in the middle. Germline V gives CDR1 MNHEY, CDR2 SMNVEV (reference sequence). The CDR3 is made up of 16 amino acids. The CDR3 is CASRKTGSVGANVLTF. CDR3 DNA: TGTGCCAGCAGGAAAACAGGGTCTGTTGGGGCCAACGTCCTGACTTTC.

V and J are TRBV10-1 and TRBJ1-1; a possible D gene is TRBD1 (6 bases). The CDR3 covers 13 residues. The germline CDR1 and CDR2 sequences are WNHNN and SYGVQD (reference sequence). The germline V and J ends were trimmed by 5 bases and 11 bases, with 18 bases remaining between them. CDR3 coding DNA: TGCGCCAGCAGTTCAAAACAGGGTCTAGAGGCTTTCTTT. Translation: CASSSKQGLEAFF.

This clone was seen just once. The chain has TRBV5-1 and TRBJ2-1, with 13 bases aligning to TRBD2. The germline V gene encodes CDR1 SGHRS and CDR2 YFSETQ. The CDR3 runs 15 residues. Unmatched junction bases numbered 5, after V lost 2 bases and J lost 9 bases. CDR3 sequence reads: CASSFTSGGAGEQFF. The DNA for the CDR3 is TGCGCCAGCAGCTTTACTAGCGGGGGGGCCGGTGAGCAGTTCTTC.

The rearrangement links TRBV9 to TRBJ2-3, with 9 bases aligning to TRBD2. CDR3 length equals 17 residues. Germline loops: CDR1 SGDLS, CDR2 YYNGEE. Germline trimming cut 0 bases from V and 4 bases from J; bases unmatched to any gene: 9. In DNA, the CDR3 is TGTGCCAGCAGCGTAGTGTCGGGCGGGGGGGTCCCAGATACGCAGTATTTT. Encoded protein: CASSVVSGGGVPDTQYF.

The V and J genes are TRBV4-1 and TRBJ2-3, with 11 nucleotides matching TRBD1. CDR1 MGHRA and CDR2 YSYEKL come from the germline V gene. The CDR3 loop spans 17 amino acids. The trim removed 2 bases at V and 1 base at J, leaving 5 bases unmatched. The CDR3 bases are TGCGCCAGCAGCCAACGTCGGGGACAGGGGGGCACAGATACGCAGTATTTT. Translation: CASSQRRGQGGTDTQYF.

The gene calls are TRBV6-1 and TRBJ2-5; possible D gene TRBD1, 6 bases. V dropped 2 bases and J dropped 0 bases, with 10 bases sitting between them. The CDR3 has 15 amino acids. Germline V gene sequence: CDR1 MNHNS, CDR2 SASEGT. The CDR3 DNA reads TGTGCCAGCAGTGAATCCGGGACATACCAAGAGACCCAGTACTTC. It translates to CASSESGTYQETQYF.

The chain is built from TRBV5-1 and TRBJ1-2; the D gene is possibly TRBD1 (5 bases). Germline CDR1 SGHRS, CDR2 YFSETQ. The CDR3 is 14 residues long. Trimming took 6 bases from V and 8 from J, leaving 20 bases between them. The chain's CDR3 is CASTTSPGVGGYTF. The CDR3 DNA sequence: TGCGCCAGCACCACGTCCCCGGGGGTAGGCGGCTACACCTTC.

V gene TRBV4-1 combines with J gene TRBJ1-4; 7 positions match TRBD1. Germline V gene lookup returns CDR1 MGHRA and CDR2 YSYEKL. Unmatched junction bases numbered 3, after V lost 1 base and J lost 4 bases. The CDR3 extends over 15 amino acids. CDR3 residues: CASSQGDRDNEKLFF. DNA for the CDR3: TGCGCCAGCAGCCAAGGAGACAGGGATAATGAAAAACTGTTTTTT.

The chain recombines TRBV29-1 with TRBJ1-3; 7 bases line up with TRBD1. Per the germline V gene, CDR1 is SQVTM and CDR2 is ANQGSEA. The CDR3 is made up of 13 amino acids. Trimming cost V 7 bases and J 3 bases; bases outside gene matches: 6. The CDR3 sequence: CSAQTGSGNTIYF. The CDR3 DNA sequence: TGCAGCGCCCAGACAGGGAGTGGAAACACCATATATTTT. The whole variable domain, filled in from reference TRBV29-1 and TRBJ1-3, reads SAVISQKPSRDICQRGTSLTIQCQVDSQVTMMFWYRQQPGQSLTLIATANQGSEATYESGFVIDKFPISRPNLTFSTLTVSNMSPEDSSIYLCSAQTGSGNTIYFGEGSWLTVV.

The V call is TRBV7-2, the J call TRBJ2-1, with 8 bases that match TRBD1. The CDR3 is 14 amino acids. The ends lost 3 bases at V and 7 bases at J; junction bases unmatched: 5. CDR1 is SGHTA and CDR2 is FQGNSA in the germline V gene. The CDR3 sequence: CASSFPRGRNEQFF. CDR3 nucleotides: TGTGCCAGCAGCTTCCCCAGGGGGCGGAATGAGCAGTTCTTC.

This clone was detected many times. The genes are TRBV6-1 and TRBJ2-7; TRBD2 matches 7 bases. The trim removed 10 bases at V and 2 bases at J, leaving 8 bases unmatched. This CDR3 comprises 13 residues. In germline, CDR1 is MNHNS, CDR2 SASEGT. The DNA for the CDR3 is TGTGCCACCCGAAATGGGGGGGCCTACGAGCAGTACTTC. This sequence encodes CATRNGGAYEQYF.

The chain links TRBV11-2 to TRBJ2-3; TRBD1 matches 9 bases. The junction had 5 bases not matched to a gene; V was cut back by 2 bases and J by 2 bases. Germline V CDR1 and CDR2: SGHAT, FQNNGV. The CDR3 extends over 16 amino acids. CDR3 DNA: TGTGCCAGCAGCTTAACGACAGGGGGGCACACAGATACGCAGTATTTT. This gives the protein CASSLTTGGHTDTQYF.

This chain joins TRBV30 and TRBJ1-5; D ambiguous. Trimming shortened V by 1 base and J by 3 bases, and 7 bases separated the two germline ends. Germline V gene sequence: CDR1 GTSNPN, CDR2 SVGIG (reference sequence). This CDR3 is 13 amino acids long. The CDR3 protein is CAWSGGSNQPQHF. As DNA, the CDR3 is TGTGCCTGGAGTGGAGGGTCCAATCAGCCCCAGCATTTT.

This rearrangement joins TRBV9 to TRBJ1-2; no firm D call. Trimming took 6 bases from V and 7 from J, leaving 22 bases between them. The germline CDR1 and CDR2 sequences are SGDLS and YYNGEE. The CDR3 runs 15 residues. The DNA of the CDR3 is TGTGCCAGCACTGACCCGCGGACGGGGAGAACTGGCTACACCTTC. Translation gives CASTDPRTGRTGYTF.